Listed below are T cell receptor beta chains from one sample, sequenced in a study of Ad26.COV2.S vaccination and SARS-CoV-2 variants. The table came from immunoSEQ multiplex PCR; TCRdb's copy has only in-frame clones and leaves some out. Among around 320,000 clones listed, 85% to 90% were seen once. The sequencing used peripheral blood, collected in a trial of Ad26.COV2.S vaccine versus placebo. Every receptor here comes from a person between 18 and 60 years old who received the Ad26.COV2.S COVID-19 vaccine or a placebo. The CDR3 runs from the conserved cysteine through the conserved F or W. The D gene is left open where the match is weak. Rows may omit the clone size; those that give it use once, few, many or a size class.

V gene	clone size	J gene	D gene	CDR3 DNA	CDR3 protein
TRBV5-1	-	TRBJ2-3	TRBD1	TGCGCCAGCAGCCCGGACAGGGGGAAGGATACGCAGTATTTT	CASSPDRGKDTQYF
TRBV4-2	once	TRBJ1-5	-	TGTGCCAGCAGCCAAGAGCTAGGGGGGAATCAGCCCCAGCATTTT	CASSQELGGNQPQHF
TRBV11-2	-	TRBJ2-7	-	TGTGCCAGCAGCTTAACTGCGTACGAGCAGTACTTC	CASSLTAYEQYF
TRBV28	-	TRBJ1-1	-	TGTGCCAGCAGTTTTGTGGGTACTGAAGCTTTCTTT	CASSFVGTEAFF
TRBV12-3/TRBV12-4	-	TRBJ1-4	-	TGTGCCAGCAGGCTTAGGCGGGAGCTCAAACTGTTTTTT	CASRLRRELKLFF
TRBV3-1/TRBV3-2	-	TRBJ2-2	TRBD1	TGTGCCAGCAGCCAAGGGGTGGGGACAGGACCCCCTGGGGAGCTGTTTTTT	CASSQGVGTGPPGELFF
TRBV7-9	-	TRBJ1-4	-	TGTGCCAGCAGCTTAGTCCCAGGGTCTAGTAATGAAAAACTGTTTTTT	CASSLVPGSSNEKLFF
TRBV5-1	once	TRBJ1-3	TRBD1	TGCGCCAGCAGCGCAGACAGGGGATTCCTCTCTGGAAACACCATATATTTT	CASSADRGFLSGNTIYF
TRBV21-1	-	TRBJ2-7	-	TGTGCCAGCAGCAAAGCGCTTCGAGATTCAATCTACGAGCAGTACTTC	CASSKALRDSIYEQYF
TRBV7-2	-	TRBJ1-2	-	TGTGCCAGCAGCCCATACAGGGAGGGATATGGCTACACCTTC	CASSPYREGYGYTF
TRBV18	-	TRBJ2-5	TRBD1	TGTGCCAGCTCAAGGGCTGGGGACAGTAACTATCTCGGGACCCAGTACTTC	CASSRAGDSNYLGTQYF
TRBV9	once	TRBJ1-1	-	TGTGCCAGCAGCGGTTACAGGGCGGGGGGCACTGAAGCTTTCTTT	CASSGYRAGGTEAFF
TRBV15	once	TRBJ1-5	-	TGTGCCACAGGGGCTCATGGGCAGCCCCAGCATTTT	CATGAHGQPQHF
TRBV7-6	-	TRBJ2-3	-	TGTGCCAGCAGAGGGCGAGATACGCAGTATTTT	CASRGRDTQYF
TRBV2	-	TRBJ2-2	-	TGTGCCAGCAGGTACATGGGGGAGCTGTTTTTT	CASRYMGELFF
TRBV2	once	TRBJ1-5	-	TGTGCCAGCAGTGAAGGCGGGAGAAATCAGCCCCAGCATTTT	CASSEGGRNQPQHF
TRBV11-2	-	TRBJ1-5	-	TGTGCCAGCAGCCCCAGTCCCGATCAGCCCCAGCATTTT	CASSPSPDQPQHF
TRBV28	-	TRBJ2-1	-	TGTGCCAGCAGCCGGGGGTACAATGAGCAGTTCTTC	CASSRGYNEQFF
TRBV4-1	-	TRBJ2-5	-	TGCGCCAGCGGCCAGGGCCCTTGGGAGACCCAGTACTTC	CASGQGPWETQYF
TRBV13	-	TRBJ2-3	-	TGTGCCAGCAGCCCCCGGGGCGGAGATACGCAGTATTTT	CASSPRGGDTQYF
TRBV15	-	TRBJ1-2	-	TGTGCCACCAGCAGAGATCTACAGGCAGGCTATGGCTACACCTTC	CATSRDLQAGYGYTF
TRBV3-1/TRBV3-2	-	TRBJ2-5	TRBD1	TGTGCCAGCAGCCAAGAAGGCGGAGACAGGGGGACCCAGTACTTC	CASSQEGGDRGTQYF
TRBV6-5	-	TRBJ1-4	TRBD1	TGTGCCAGCAGGGCGGACAGGGTTGGAGAAAAACTGTTTTTT	CASRADRVGEKLFF
TRBV2	-	TRBJ2-5	TRBD2	TGTGCCAGCAGCGGAGCGGGAGCTAGTCGGGAGACCCAGTACTTC	CASSGAGASRETQYF
TRBV4-3	-	TRBJ1-2	-	TGCGCCAGCAGCCAAGAGACGACAGGCAGGAGTGGCTACACCTTC	CASSQETTGRSGYTF
TRBV18	few	TRBJ1-1	TRBD1	TGTGCCAGCTCACAAGGACAGGACCTGGAGGAAGCTTTCTTT	CASSQGQDLEEAFF
TRBV15	-	TRBJ2-7	-	TGTGCCACCAGCAGAGACAAGACAGGACGCGAGCAGTACTTC	CATSRDKTGREQYF
TRBV25-1	few	TRBJ1-2	-	TGTGCCAGCAGTGAACTCAAAGATACACAGGGCCACTATGGCTACACCTTC	CASSELKDTQGHYGYTF
TRBV2	-	TRBJ1-1	TRBD1	TGTGCCAGCAGTTTAGGGACAGGGAACACTGAAGCTTTCTTT	CASSLGTGNTEAFF
TRBV5-4	-	TRBJ1-1	TRBD1	TGTGCCAGCAGCTTCGAACGGGACAGTTACACTGAAGCTTTCTTT	CASSFERDSYTEAFF
TRBV2	-	TRBJ1-1	-	TGTGCCAGCAGTGTACTGGAGGGAAACACTGAAGCTTTCTTT	CASSVLEGNTEAFF
TRBV29-1	once	TRBJ1-3	-	TGCAGCGTTGAAGTAAGGGGCTTGGAGGAAAACACCATATATTTT	CSVEVRGLEENTIYF
TRBV6-7	-	TRBJ2-2	TRBD2	TGTGCCAGCAGTTACCCGGCCCCCCGCAGCGGGGGGCCTAACACCGGGGAGCTGTTTTTT	CASSYPAPRSGGPNTGELFF